This T cell receptor beta chain appears in the sequencing data of a study of Ad26.COV2.S vaccination and SARS-CoV-2 variants. Study background: Dosing was one shot or two shots 56 days apart.

The treatment denotes: roughly 18 received Ad26.COV2.S at low or high dose, single or two shots; about 5 received placebo; per-sample allocation not given. Collection of the samples took place on day 63 after the first injection of vaccine or placebo. An Ad26 vector that expressed Wuhan-strain SARS-CoV-2 spike constituted the vaccine. Sequencing was performed with immunoSEQ multiplex PCR; in TCRdb, only in-frame clones are kept and a portion is missing. The table has approximately 500,000 clones, around nine tenths seen once. In germline, CDR1 is SGHDN, CDR2 FVKESK. The ends lost 5 bases at V and 5 bases at J; junction bases unmatched: 11. This CDR3 spans 15 amino acids.

Source: peripheral blood, taken in a trial of Ad26.COV2.S vaccine versus placebo. This TCR derives from a person aged 18-60 years who received the Ad26.COV2.S COVID-19 vaccine or a placebo. The chain has TRBV14 and TRBJ2-5; 7 bases line up with TRBD2. The CDR3 sequence is CASSKMRGGIETQYF. The CDR3 coding sequence is TGTGCCAGCAGCAAGATGAGGGGAGGGATCGAGACCCAGTACTTC.